What follows describes a single TCR beta chain. The antigen it binds to is not known. No much larger clone exists at a distance of one base, and base qualities are not known. V ends up 4 bases short and J 1 base short, with an unmatched junction base count of 12. The CDR3 starts with the cysteine, ends with the phenylalanine, and has 18 residues. Only the CDR3 DNA is retained, 54 bases long and in frame from the first base. The germline V gene encodes CDR1 WSHSY and CDR2 SAAADI. TCRbeta CDR3 regions were amplified from genomic DNA using the immunoSEQ Assay, a bias-controlled multiplex PCR. The authors processed their data as follows. The number of nucleated cells in each sample was estimated by amplification of reference gene primers within the assay. To quantify the absolute abundance of each unique TCRbeta CDR3 rearrangement, sequence reads were collapsed and filtered. For each sample, productive Simpson clonality was calculated by taking the square root of Simpson's diversity index across productive rearrangements. In its TCRdb copy, this immuneACCESS table keeps in-frame sequences only and misses some clones. Where compared with another copy, unresolved V genes explain less than half of these, and the others have no known cause. The V and J calls and the clone size are those of that table, but D and trimming were determined from the DNA. This sample comprises some 150,000 clones, 84% of them detected only once. The ten largest clones add up to around 4.8% of the sample.

The collaborating institutions used their own protocols to collect whole blood in K2EDTA tubes. Collaborator samples were shipped for TCRbeta analysis as frozen whole blood, isolated PBMCs, or DNA extracted from either sample type. This sample is drawn from a study of blood T cell repertoires in COVID-19 (dated by TCRdb to 2018 to 2020). The study in broad terms: Collaborator samples came from the United States, Italy and Spain and covered acute and convalescent phases of COVID-19. The material from the prospective study consisted of cDNA or gDNA derived from T cells, B-cell-depleted T cells, or PBMCs. The dataset comprised deeply sampled blood TCRbeta repertoires from subjects exposed to, actively infected with, or recovered from COVID-19. The repertoires were made available in a free public database intended to serve as a resource for research on the immune response to SARS-CoV-2. Samples were obtained from the ongoing ImmuneRACE study (first 160 participants) and from over 1,000 subjects provided by 6 global collaborators. Nearly every sample came with metadata listing a de-identified subject ID, COVID-19 status, age in years and sex. Where HLA class I and class II types were available, the types were taken from metadata supplied by the sample provider, not from assay-based typing.

The paper's findings and limits, for the study overall: Clinical and demographic metadata were provided uncurated, with the amount varying by source and participant.

Sequenced input: peripheral blood. The sequence derives from a human donor in a cohort sampled during active COVID-19. The chain was built from TRBV10-2 and TRBJ2-3; TRBD2 agrees with 9 junctional bases. The CDR3: CASSAPGLAIFGTDTQYF. In nucleotides, the sequence is TGCGCCAGCAGTGCTCCGGGACTAGCCATATTCGGCACAGATACGCAGTATTTT.